This TCR beta chain was profiled in a study of CD8 T cells in Susac syndrome. As for the study in general: Roughly eight of the sequenced Susac syndrome patients were in remission, and roughly 6 had active disease.

RNA in amounts of roughly 0.5 to 1 ug was reverse transcribed with random hexamers. TCRdb used MiXCR to reprocess the immunoSEQ multiplex PCR reads, holding one entry per CDR3 protein. The sample lists under 250,000 distinct CDR3 sequences, 94% seen once, with about 0.15% in the top ten. Sample: CD4+ T cells from PBMCs. The receptor comes from a human donor with Susac syndrome.

This CDR3 is CASSLATTSSTGELFF. The CDR3 coding sequence is TGTGCCAGCAGTCTGGCCACGACTAGCAGCACCGGGGAGCTGTTTTTT. The J gene is TRBJ2-2, the V gene TRBV12-3 or TRBV12-4, with 7 bases identical to TRBD2. J lost 4 bases, V lost 5 bases, and 10 bases had no gene match. The CDR3 runs to 16 residues.